The 17 T cell receptor beta chains below come from one sample, sequenced in a study of blood T cell repertoires in COVID-19. The data were produced by immunoSEQ multiplex PCR, yet TCRdb's version contains in-frame clones alone and is incomplete. There are a few hundred thousand clones in the sample; 89% occur only once, and about 3% lies in the top ten. Input material: peripheral blood. The receptors come from a woman in her 30s with COVID-19, enrolled during active disease.

The chain links TRBV7-9 to TRBJ2-1; tentative D call: TRBD2 (6 bases). This CDR3 is 14 amino acids long. V lost 8 bases and J 9 bases, leaving 20 bases between the germline ends. CDR1 and CDR2 (germline): SEHNR, FQNEAQ (reference sequence). The CDR3 DNA is TGTGCCAGCCTAGCCGGGACTCTGGGGGGTGAGCAGTTCTTC. This encodes CASLAGTLGGEQFF.

The chain employs TRBV7-9 and TRBJ2-7; D possibly corresponds to TRBD2 (5 bases). V was cut by 5 bases and J by 2 bases, with 22 bases left in between. There are 17 residues in the CDR3. Looked up from germline, CDR1 is SEHNR and CDR2 is FQNEAQ (reference sequence). DNA for the CDR3: TGTGCCAGCAGCCTCCCAAGACGGTATCGGGGTGCCTACGAGCAGTACTTC. Its protein is CASSLPRRYRGAYEQYF. Variable domain in full (rest from reference TRBV7-9 and TRBJ2-7): DTGVSQNPRHKITKRGQNVTFRCDPISEHNRLYWYRQTLGQGPEFLTYFQNEAQLEKSRLLSDRFSAERPKGSFSTLEIQRTEQGDSAMYLCASSLPRRYRGAYEQYFGPGTRLTVT.

The chain joins TRBV2 to TRBJ1-5, with 7 bases matching TRBD1. CDR1 and CDR2 (germline): SNHLY, FYNNEI. The CDR3 sequence is 14 residues long. V lost 7 bases to trimming and J lost 3 bases; unmatched junction nucleotides: 6. The CDR3 spells CASIDTGVNQPQHF. The CDR3 bases are TGTGCCAGCATTGATACAGGGGTCAATCAGCCCCAGCATTTT.

In regard to this clone: The same CDR3 can be traced to other DNA sequences in this sample. The chain carries TRBV5-1 and TRBJ2-7; TRBD1 matches 8 bases. Germline CDR1 SGHRS, CDR2 YFSETQ. V gave up 4 bases and J gave up 3 bases; unmatched junction bases: 3. This CDR3 comprises 13 residues. The CDR3 sequence is CASSLGTGYEQYF. CDR3 DNA sequence: TGCGCCAGCAGCCTCGGGACAGGCTACGAGCAGTACTTC.

This chain connects TRBV6-5 to TRBJ1-3; D unresolved. Looked up from germline, CDR1 is MNHEY and CDR2 is SVGAGI. The CDR3 consists of 15 residues. V gave up 0 bases and J gave up 2 bases, with 8 bases separating them. CDR3 nucleotides: TGTGCCAGCAGTTACTCGGAGTTCCCTGGAAACACCATATATTTT. It is translated as CASSYSEFPGNTIYF.

CDR3 sequence: CASTPGGDNYGYTF. The CDR3 region has the DNA TGCGCCAGCACCCCCGGAGGGGACAACTATGGCTACACCTTC. The chain employs TRBV5-1 and TRBJ1-2; TRBD1 might be the D (5 bases). This CDR3 is built from 14 residues. Germline V gene lookup returns CDR1 SGHRS and CDR2 YFSETQ. V lost 6 bases, J lost 2 bases, and 14 bases lay in between.

V usage is TRBV10-2 and J usage is TRBJ1-1; the D gene is possibly TRBD1 (5 bases). CDR3 length equals 16 residues. Between the trimmed V and J ends, which lost 5 bases and 3 bases, there was a span of 19 bases. The germline gives CDR1 WSHSY, CDR2 SAAADI. The CDR3 DNA follows: TGCGCCAGCAGTTTCCTCGGGACTGGGAAGGACACTGAAGCTTTCTTT. This encodes CASSFLGTGKDTEAFF.

This chain uses TRBV7-2 with TRBJ2-4, with TRBD2 identical over 9 bases. The CDR3 contains 16 residues. Germline V CDR1 and CDR2: SGHTA, FQGNSA. Germline trimming cut 6 bases from V and 2 bases from J; bases unmatched to any gene: 8. CDR3 nucleotides: TGTGCCAGCAGTCCGCGGGAGGGCTGGTCCAAAAACATTCAGTACTTC. This encodes CASSPREGWSKNIQYF. Combining the CDR3 with reference TRBV7-2 and TRBJ2-4 gives the whole variable domain GAGVSQSPSNKVTEKGKDVELRCDPISGHTALYWYRQSLGQGLEFLIYFQGNSAPDKSGLPSDRFSAERTGGSVSTLTIQRTQQEDSAVYLCASSPREGWSKNIQYFGAGTRLSVL.

The rearrangement joins TRBV7-9 to TRBJ1-1, with D perhaps matching TRBD1 (6 bases). V lost 4 bases and J 8 bases, leaving 20 bases between the germline ends. There are 15 residues in the CDR3. CDR1 SEHNR and CDR2 FQNEAQ come from the germline V gene (reference sequence). As DNA, the CDR3 is TGTGCCAGCAGCTCAAACCACGGGTCGGGGACAGAAGCTTTCTTT. This encodes CASSSNHGSGTEAFF.

This chain links TRBV7-9 with TRBJ2-3; D not certain. The CDR3 extends over 14 amino acids. Trimming took 5 bases from V and 5 from J, leaving 14 bases between them. From germline, CDR1 is SEHNR and CDR2 FQNEAQ (reference sequence). CDR3 DNA: TGTGCCAGCAGCCACCCCCCCACGGGAGATACGCAGTATTTT. It translates to CASSHPPTGDTQYF.

This clone was seen only a few times. V usage is TRBV4-3 and J usage is TRBJ2-3; possibly TRBD1 for D (6 bases). V lost 0 bases to trimming and J lost 2 bases, with 9 bases between them. The CDR3 has 15 residues. Germline loops: CDR1 LGHNA, CDR2 YSLEER. The CDR3 DNA follows: TGCGCCAGCAGCCAAGAAAACAGGGCCACAGATACGCAGTATTTT. Its protein product is CASSQENRATDTQYF.

This chain connects TRBV5-1 to TRBJ2-3; possible D gene TRBD2, 6 bases. V was pared by 4 bases and J by 0 bases, with 12 bases between. CDR1 is SGHRS, CDR2 YFSETQ, per germline. The CDR3 is 15 residues long. In DNA, the CDR3 is TGCGCCAGCAGCCCCGGGAGCGGGAGCACAGATACGCAGTATTTT. Its protein is CASSPGSGSTDTQYF.

This sequence joins TRBV7-2 and TRBJ2-1; the match to TRBD2 covers 12 bases. The CDR3 covers 14 residues. V lost 5 bases and J lost 10; bases outside the gene matches: 6. CDR1 SGHTA and CDR2 FQGNSA come from the germline V gene. CDR3 amino acids: CASSPGLAGREQFF. The CDR3, as DNA: TGTGCCAGCAGCCCCGGACTAGCGGGACGCGAGCAGTTCTTC.

The J gene is TRBJ2-3, the V gene TRBV4-1; weak D call: TRBD2 (6 bases). CDR1 is MGHRA and CDR2 is YSYEKL in the germline V gene. Trimming pared 1 base from V and 4 bases from J, leaving 12 bases between. The CDR3 runs to 15 residues. The CDR3 DNA sequence: TGCGCCAGCAGCCAAGTTGGCGGGGCCGCAGATACGCAGTATTTT. This codes for CASSQVGGAADTQYF.

The chain links TRBV19 to TRBJ2-1; the match to TRBD2 covers 11 bases. Germline CDR1 LNHDA, CDR2 SQIVND (reference sequence). CDR3 length: 13 amino acids. Losses at the gene ends were 8 bases for V and 9 bases for J; bases not matched to a gene: 6. The DNA of the CDR3 is TGTGCCAGTGTTGGGCTAGCGGGAGGTGAGCAGTTCTTC. Translated: CASVGLAGGEQFF.

The rearrangement uses TRBV7-9 and TRBJ1-2; D possibly corresponds to TRBD1 (6 bases). The CDR3 runs to 16 residues. Per germline, CDR1 SEHNR and CDR2 FQNEAQ (reference sequence). Trimming removed 4 bases at V and 1 base at J, with 16 bases between. For the CDR3, the DNA is TGTGCCAGCAGCTCGCAGAGGAGACAGGTTAACTATGGCTACACCTTC. Residues: CASSSQRRQVNYGYTF. Variable domain in full (rest from reference TRBV7-9 and TRBJ1-2): DTGVSQNPRHKITKRGQNVTFRCDPISEHNRLYWYRQTLGQGPEFLTYFQNEAQLEKSRLLSDRFSAERPKGSFSTLEIQRTEQGDSAMYLCASSSQRRQVNYGYTFGSGTRLTVV.

J is TRBJ1-5 and V is TRBV28; no definite D call. V was cut by 1 base and J by 4 bases, with 11 bases left in between. The length of the CDR3 is 15 residues. Germline lookup yields CDR1 MDHEN and CDR2 SYDVKM. The CDR3 sequence is CASSLSRRWNQPQHF. CDR3 DNA sequence: TGTGCCAGCAGTTTATCCCGCAGATGGAATCAGCCCCAGCATTTT.